The 24 T cell receptor beta chains below come from one sample, sequenced in a study of shared clonotypes between healthy human individuals. Assay: immunoSEQ multiplex PCR; the TCRdb copy retains only in-frame clones and omits some. The sample shows around 2.5 million clones, roughly 93% of them seen only once. The specimen was naive CD4+ T cells from PBMCs. Subset here: CD45RA+ positively selected. These receptors were taken from a man between 18 and 29 years old in good health. Some clones in this sample may be carry-over from other donors' samples.

This chain connects TRBV7-2 to TRBJ1-5; D call uncertain. Germline V CDR1 and CDR2: SGHTA, FQGNSA. Trimming stripped 5 bases from V and 4 bases from J, with 12 bases between. CDR3 length: 14 residues. CDR3 sequence reads: CASSLSNFNQPQHF. DNA of the CDR3: TGTGCCAGCAGCCTATCAAACTTTAATCAGCCCCAGCATTTT.

Concerning this clone itself: The same CDR3 also results from other DNA sequences found in this sample. V usage is TRBV7-2 and J usage is TRBJ2-6; D might be TRBD2 (6 bases). CDR3 length equals 15 residues. The ends were cut back, 1 base at V and 4 bases at J, with 8 bases in the middle. CDR1 is SGHTA, CDR2 FQGNSA, per germline. CDR3 loop: CASSLGGAGANVLTF. CDR3 nucleotide sequence: TGTGCCAGCAGCTTAGGCGGGGCCGGGGCCAACGTCCTGACTTTC.

CDR3 protein: CASSLILGLGETQYF. The CDR3 DNA follows: TGTGCCAGCAGCTTAATTCTGGGGCTAGGAGAGACCCAGTACTTC. The V and J genes are TRBV11-1 and TRBJ2-5, with D perhaps TRBD1 (5 bases). V was cut by 2 bases and J by 4 bases, with 14 bases left in between. This CDR3 is 15 amino acids long. CDR1 and CDR2 from the germline V gene are SGHAT and FQDESV (reference sequence).

The gene calls are TRBV27 and TRBJ2-7; D remains ambiguous. Germline-derived CDR1 and CDR2 are MNHEY and SMNVEV (reference sequence). This CDR3 spans 13 amino acids. Between the trimmed V and J ends, which lost 2 bases and 2 bases, there was a span of 7 bases. In DNA form, the CDR3 reads TGTGCCAGCAGTTTAGGCACCGCCTACGAGCAGTACTTC. Encoded protein: CASSLGTAYEQYF.

This sequence joins TRBV7-2 and TRBJ2-3; 9 bases are a match to TRBD2. Germline CDR1 reads SGHTA; CDR2 reads FQGNSA. V lost 2 bases, J lost 1 base, and 4 bases stayed unmatched. This CDR3 has 16 amino acids. The CDR3 bases are TGTGCCAGCAGCTTACAAGTAGCGGGGGGCACAGATACGCAGTATTTT. It is translated as CASSLQVAGGTDTQYF.

This clone appeared a single time. The rearrangement uses TRBV11-2 and TRBJ1-3, with no clear D. The CDR3 is 10 residues long. V gave up 8 bases and J gave up 2 bases, with 1 base separating them. Germline V gene data show CDR1 as SGHAT and CDR2 as FQNNGV. In DNA form, the CDR3 reads TGTGCCAGCGCTGGAAACACCATATATTTT. This gives the protein CASAGNTIYF.

The rearrangement links TRBV19 to TRBJ2-7, with a possible D match to TRBD2 (5 bases). The germline V gene has CDR1 LNHDA and CDR2 SQIVND (reference sequence). The CDR3 consists of 15 residues. V was shortened by 3 bases and J by 2 bases, with 14 bases between the two germline ends. The CDR3 is CASSIRRAWTYEQYF. CDR3 bases: TGTGCCAGTAGTATTAGGCGGGCGTGGACCTACGAGCAGTACTTC.

This chain joins TRBV28 and TRBJ2-3, with 8 bases aligning to TRBD2. The CDR3 is made up of 15 amino acids. Germline CDR1 and CDR2: MDHEN and SYDVKM. The J segment lost 1 base and the V segment lost 6 bases, leaving 6 bases of the junction unmatched. The CDR3 region has the DNA TGTGCCAGCAGGAGCGGGAGCTGGGGCACAGATACGCAGTATTTT. Translating gives CASRSGSWGTDTQYF.

This clone occurred a few times. This chain uses TRBV28 with TRBJ1-1; D may be TRBD1 (6 bases). Germline V CDR1 and CDR2: MDHEN, SYDVKM. The CDR3 length is 13 residues. Trimming stripped 6 bases from V and 7 bases from J, with 15 bases between. The CDR3 region has the DNA TGTGCCAGCAGACGCGCCGGGACAAATGAAGCTTTCTTT. Residues: CASRRAGTNEAFF. The full variable domain, completed using reference TRBV28 and TRBJ1-1, is DVKVTQSSRYLVKRTGEKVFLECVQDMDHENMFWYRQDPGLGLRLIYFSYDVKMKEKGDIPEGYSVSREKKERFSLILESASTNQTSMYLCASRRAGTNEAFFGQGTRLTVV.

V and J are TRBV5-1 and TRBJ2-1; 9 nucleotides agree with TRBD2. Per the germline V gene, CDR1 is SGHRS and CDR2 is YFSETQ. There are 19 residues in the CDR3. V lost 0 bases to trimming and J lost 9 bases; unmatched junction nucleotides: 19. DNA of the CDR3: TGCGCCAGCAGCTTGGATTCTCTAGTAGGCGGGAGGGCCAGCATTGAGCAGTTCTTC. Translating it yields CASSLDSLVGGRASIEQFF. The variable domain in full, completed from reference TRBV5-1 and TRBJ2-1, reads KAGVTQTPRYLIKTRGQQVTLSCSPISGHRSVSWYQQTPGQGLQFLFEYFSETQRNKGNFPGRFSGRQFSNSRSEMNVSTLELGDSALYLCASSLDSLVGGRASIEQFFGPGTRLTVL.

The J gene is TRBJ2-7, the V gene TRBV10-1, with no clear D. The CDR3 consists of 15 residues. Germline CDR1 is WNHNN and CDR2 is SYGVQD (reference sequence). The V gene lost 3 bases and the J gene lost 1 base, with 13 bases spanning the gap. The CDR3: CASSDPGRGSYEQYF. Written as DNA, the CDR3 is TGCGCCAGCAGTGACCCTGGACGCGGATCCTACGAGCAGTACTTC.

The J gene is TRBJ2-3, the V gene TRBV7-2; no firm D call. Germline CDR1 reads SGHTA; CDR2 reads FQGNSA. Trimming took 1 base from V and 3 from J, leaving 17 bases between them. The CDR3 spans 17 residues. For the CDR3, the DNA is TGTGCCAGCAGCTTAGTCCAGAGGTCCGGGTTGACAGATACGCAGTATTTT. Protein: CASSLVQRSGLTDTQYF.

Regarding this clone: The same CDR3 also results from other DNA sequences found in this sample. The chain has TRBV2 and TRBJ2-3; D is ambiguous. Trimming removed 2 bases at V and 5 bases at J, with 5 bases between. From germline, CDR1 is SNHLY and CDR2 FYNNEI. This CDR3 is built from 12 residues. CDR3 nucleotides: TGTGCCAGCAGTGAAACAAGAGATACGCAGTATTTT. Protein sequence: CASSETRDTQYF.

J is TRBJ2-3 and V is TRBV7-9; 7 bases are shared with TRBD1. Germline V CDR1 and CDR2: SEHNR, FQNEAQ (reference sequence). V shed 4 bases, J shed 4 bases, and the junction held 14 bases outside the gene matches. The CDR3 loop spans 17 amino acids. The CDR3 sequence: CASSSDLDRVRPDTQYF. CDR3 sequence (DNA): TGTGCCAGCAGCTCCGATCTCGACAGGGTTCGTCCAGATACGCAGTATTTT.

This sequence joins TRBV10-3 and TRBJ2-3; no clear D. Per germline, CDR1 ENHRY and CDR2 SYGVKD. V lost 6 bases, J lost 2 bases, and 9 bases lay in between. This CDR3 comprises 13 residues. For the CDR3, the DNA is TGTGCCATCAGCCGCGAGGTCACAGATACGCAGTATTTT. Translated: CAISREVTDTQYF.

The genes are TRBV4-2 and TRBJ2-5; TRBD2 matches at 11 bases. The length of the CDR3 is 20 residues. Trimming at V came to 0 bases and at J to 5 bases, leaving 17 bases not matched to a gene. The germline gives CDR1 LGHNA, CDR2 YNFKEQ. CDR3 sequence: CASSQEGTSGSYSRSETQYF. The DNA of the CDR3 is TGTGCCAGCAGCCAAGAGGGTACTAGCGGGAGTTATTCGAGGTCGGAGACCCAGTACTTC.

The chain combines TRBV5-1 with TRBJ2-3; 9 nucleotides line up with TRBD2. This CDR3 is built from 17 residues. V shed 4 bases and J 0 bases; nucleotides not matched to a gene: 9. The germline CDR1 and CDR2 sequences are SGHRS and YFSETQ. The CDR3 nucleotides are TGCGCCAGCAGCCGACTAGCGGAGACTGCTAGCACAGATACGCAGTATTTT. It is translated as CASSRLAETASTDTQYF. The complete variable domain, with remaining parts taken from reference TRBV5-1 and TRBJ2-3, reads KAGVTQTPRYLIKTRGQQVTLSCSPISGHRSVSWYQQTPGQGLQFLFEYFSETQRNKGNFPGRFSGRQFSNSRSEMNVSTLELGDSALYLCASSRLAETASTDTQYFGPGTRLTVL.

The V call is TRBV7-9, the J call TRBJ2-1; TRBD2 is a possible D gene (5 bases). The V end lost 5 bases, the J end lost 5 bases, and 16 bases lay between the germline ends. CDR1 and CDR2 from the germline V gene are SEHNR and FQNEAQ (reference sequence). This CDR3 spans 15 amino acids. The CDR3 nucleotides read TGTGCCAGCAGCGTGGCAAGCGGCTGGAACAATGAGCAGTTCTTC. Its protein product is CASSVASGWNNEQFF.

This clone appeared a single time. Mismatch with germline at one junction end may stem from a read error. The chain links TRBV7-2 to TRBJ2-4, with a possible D match to TRBD2 (6 bases). There are 15 residues in the CDR3. In germline, CDR1 is SGHTA, CDR2 FQGNSA. The CDR3 sequence is CASSLVVSGSGLDVF. In nucleotides, the CDR3 is TGTGCCAGCAGCTTAGTCGTTTCCGGTTCGGGACTGGACGTCTTC.

The chain combines TRBV6-1 with TRBJ2-7; D is possibly TRBD2 (6 bases). Germline CDR1 reads MNHNS; CDR2 reads SASEGT. CDR3 length: 16 amino acids. The V end lost 0 bases, the J end lost 3 bases, and 15 bases lay between the germline ends. The CDR3 nucleotides read TGTGCCAGCAGTGAAGCTGGTCTACCGGAGGGCTACGAGCAGTACTTC. Its translation is CASSEAGLPEGYEQYF.

The count of this clone is one. The chain is built from TRBV10-3 and TRBJ2-7; a possible D gene is TRBD2 (7 bases). Per the germline V gene, CDR1 is ENHRY and CDR2 is SYGVKD. Deletions cut 10 bases from V and 4 bases from J, with 17 bases between. CDR3 length equals 13 residues. CDR3 bases: TGTGCCACCGGAGCAGGGGAGGGGTACGAGCAGTACTTC. Translation: CATGAGEGYEQYF.

In its sample, this clone was seen once. The V and J genes are TRBV23-1 and TRBJ2-5; D is unclear. TRBV23-1 counts as an open reading frame of uncertain function. V was cut by 1 base and J by 2 bases, with 11 bases left in between. The CDR3 is 15 amino acids. This CDR3 is CASSQCNPSQETQYF. In DNA form, the CDR3 reads TGCGCCAGCAGTCAATGTAATCCCAGTCAAGAGACCCAGTACTTC.

This clone was recorded a few times. V gene TRBV6-5 combines with J gene TRBJ1-2; D gene ambiguous. Germline assignment: CDR1 MNHEY and CDR2 SVGAGI. Trimming took 2 bases from V and 4 from J, leaving 11 bases between them. This CDR3 comprises 14 residues. The CDR3 sequence is CASSYRASSYGYTF. CDR3 nucleotides: TGTGCCAGCAGTTACCGCGCGTCTTCCTATGGCTACACCTTC.

This clone came up once. The chain joins TRBV5-1 to TRBJ2-3; unclear D gene. Trimming shortened V by 0 bases and J by 6 bases, and 5 bases separated the two germline ends. CDR3 length equals 12 residues. The V gene's germline CDR1 is SGHRS and CDR2 YFSETQ. This chain's CDR3 is CASSLDQDTQYF. As DNA, the CDR3 is TGCGCCAGCAGCTTGGACCAGGATACGCAGTATTTT.